The T cell receptor beta chain under discussion was sequenced for a study of CD8 T cells in ankylosing spondylitis. Many counts were recorded for this clonotype. TCRdb re-derived calls from the 5' RACE reads in MiXCR, one entry per CDR3 protein. The sample shows about 240,000 distinct CDR3 sequences, roughly 8.6% of them seen only once. Specimen: blood, either unsorted or a sorted T cell fraction (not recorded which). This sequence originates from a male donor with ankylosing spondylitis or in good health (not recorded which).

CDR3 sequence: CASSTHRYNEQFF. CDR3 coding DNA: TGTGCCAGTAGCACTCATAGATACAATGAGCAGTTCTTC. The chain has TRBV19 and TRBJ2-1; no definite D call. V was trimmed by 6 bases and J by 4 bases, leaving 10 bases between them. Per germline, CDR1 LNHDA and CDR2 SQIVND (reference sequence). The CDR3 is 13 amino acids.